A selection of T cell receptor beta chains follows, all from one sample in a study of T cell responses to AZD1222 COVID-19 vaccine. Sequencing was performed with immunoSEQ multiplex PCR; in TCRdb, only in-frame clones are kept and a portion is missing. The table has approximately 99,000 clones, nearly 90% seen once. The sequencing used peripheral blood, collected on day 0 of AZD1222 vaccination. These receptors were taken from an adult in good health. CDR3s include the opening cysteine and the closing phenylalanine or tryptophan. The D gene is left open where the match is weak. Part of the rows lack a size; the others show once, few, many or a class for expanded clones.

TRBV9,-,13,TRBJ2-1,-,TGTGCCAGCAGCGATTCAGGGCCCAGGGAGCAGTTCTTC,CASSDSGPREQFF
TRBV7-9,-,16,TRBJ1-2,-,TGTGCCAGTCCCTCCGAGCGCGGCTGGCGGTCGTATGGCTACACCTTC,CASPSERGWRSYGYTF
TRBV9,few,15,TRBJ1-2,TRBD1,TGTGCCAGCACCAAAGAGGGACAGGGGGCGCGGGGCTACACCTTC,CASTKEGQGARGYTF
TRBV5-4,-,16,TRBJ2-1,TRBD1,TGTGCCAGCAGGACGGGACAGGGGTCCTCCTACAATGAGCAGTTCTTC,CASRTGQGSSYNEQFF
TRBV6-2/TRBV6-3,-,14,TRBJ2-3,-,TGTGCCAGCAGTTCTGGGGGGAGTACAGATACGCAGTATTTT,CASSSGGSTDTQYF
TRBV18,-,13,TRBJ1-4,-,TGTGCCAGCTCAAGGGGAGCTAATGAAAAACTGTTTTTT,CASSRGANEKLFF
TRBV7-6,-,11,TRBJ2-2,-,TGTGCCAGCAGCAATGAGGGGGAGCTGTTTTTT,CASSNEGELFF
TRBV7-7,once,15,TRBJ2-1,TRBD1,TGTGCTAGCAGCGGAGACAGGGTTACCTACAATGAGCAGTTCTTC,CASSGDRVTYNEQFF
TRBV5-4,-,18,TRBJ2-2,TRBD2,TGTGCCAGCGGAACCGGGACTAGCGGGAGATCGAACACCGGGGAGCTGTTTTTT,CASGTGTSGRSNTGELFF
TRBV9,-,16,TRBJ2-1,-,TGTGCCAGCAGCGTAGACGGGTCGGGTCTCTACAATGAGCAGTTCTTC,CASSVDGSGLYNEQFF
TRBV3-1/TRBV3-2,few,13,TRBJ1-6,TRBD1,TGTGCCAGCAGCTCGCAGGGGGGCTCACCCCTCCACTTT,CASSSQGGSPLHF
TRBV18,-,12,TRBJ1-3,-,TGTGCCAGCTCCAAGGGGGGAGACACCATATATTTT,CASSKGGDTIYF
TRBV2,-,16,TRBJ1-1,-,TGTGCCAGCAGTCTAACTTTGGGCAGGGGGAACACTGAAGCTTTCTTT,CASSLTLGRGNTEAFF
TRBV7-2,once,15,TRBJ2-1,TRBD2,TGTGCCAGCAGCTCCCGGGGGGTTAGGGGCAATGAGCAGTTCTTC,CASSSRGVRGNEQFF
TRBV10-3,-,14,TRBJ2-5,-,TGTGCCATCAGTGAGTCCCCACAGCGAGAGACCCAGTACTTC,CAISESPQRETQYF
TRBV11-3,-,17,TRBJ2-3,-,TGTGCCAGCAGCTTAGAGCCCCCAGAGCGGCCCACAGATACGCAGTATTTT,CASSLEPPERPTDTQYF
TRBV3-1/TRBV3-2,-,16,TRBJ1-4,-,TGTGCCAGCAGCCAAGCCCCCCCGGAGGGTTGGGAAAAACTGTTTTTT,CASSQAPPEGWEKLFF
TRBV27,-,13,TRBJ1-5,-,TGTGCCAGCAGCCAACGCGGGAATCAGCCCCAGCATTTT,CASSQRGNQPQHF
TRBV4-3,-,17,TRBJ2-6,-,TGCGCCAGCAGCCAAGAAGCCCCCGCTTGGGGGGCCAACGTCCTGACTTTC,CASSQEAPAWGANVLTF
TRBV7-2,-,15,TRBJ1-2,-,TGTGCCAGCAGCGCCCTAAGCCACGGCGACTATGGCTACACCTTC,CASSALSHGDYGYTF
TRBV25-1,once,12,TRBJ1-1,-,TGTGCCAGCAGGGGGGTGGACACTGAAGCTTTCTTT,CASRGVDTEAFF
TRBV7-9,-,15,TRBJ1-4,-,TGTGCCAGCAGCTTAACCCCGGGCCACGATGAAAAACTGTTTTTT,CASSLTPGHDEKLFF
TRBV10-3,-,15,TRBJ2-3,TRBD2,TGTGCCATAAAAAAGGGAGCGGGAAGCGCTGATACGCAGTATTTT,CAIKKGAGSADTQYF
TRBV27,once,13,TRBJ1-5,-,TGTGCCAGCAGTCTCTGGGGAGACCAGCCCCAGCATTTT,CASSLWGDQPQHF
TRBV3-1/TRBV3-2,once,17,TRBJ2-1,TRBD2,TGTGCCAGCAGCCAAGGACTAGCGGGACTAGGAGACAATGAGCAGTTCTTC,CASSQGLAGLGDNEQFF
TRBV29-1,-,15,TRBJ2-2,-,TGCAGCGTTGAGATTTCTAGGGGGATCACCGGGGAGCTGTTTTTT,CSVEISRGITGELFF
TRBV3-1/TRBV3-2,-,14,TRBJ1-1,-,TGTGCCAGCAGCCCGCGGACAGCCTACACTGAAGCTTTCTTT,CASSPRTAYTEAFF
TRBV7-6,-,15,TRBJ2-3,-,TGTGCCAGCAGCTTAGGGGTGGGGAACACAGATACGCAGTATTTT,CASSLGVGNTDTQYF
TRBV7-6,-,15,TRBJ2-7,-,TGTGCCAGCAGCTTAGAGAAGTTCCCCCACTACGAGCAGTACTTC,CASSLEKFPHYEQYF
TRBV29-1,once,14,TRBJ1-2,-,TGCAGCGTTGAAGACACCCCAGGAGGCTATGGCTACACCTTC,CSVEDTPGGYGYTF
TRBV11-2,-,15,TRBJ2-7,TRBD2,TGTGCCAGCAGCTTGGGGACTAGCGGAGCCTACGAGCAGTACTTC,CASSLGTSGAYEQYF
TRBV10-3,-,14,TRBJ1-2,TRBD1,TGTGCCATCTCCGCAACAGGGGGCGGAATTAGCTACACCTTC,CAISATGGGISYTF
TRBV6-1,-,16,TRBJ1-1,-,TGTGCCAGCAATGATTTCAGGACGGCCTTGAACACTGAAGCTTTCTTT,CASNDFRTALNTEAFF
TRBV11-2,-,18,TRBJ2-4,-,TGTGCCAGCAGCTTAGTGTGGTCCAGGAGAGTAGCCAAAAACATTCAGTACTTC,CASSLVWSRRVAKNIQYF
TRBV5-4,-,12,TRBJ2-1,-,TGTGCCAGCAGCTTCGTTGGGTATGAGCAGTTCTTC,CASSFVGYEQFF
TRBV7-2,-,18,TRBJ2-5,-,TGTGCCAGCAGCCCGTCAGGCCGAGGCAGGGTGGGTGTAGAGACCCAGTACTTC,CASSPSGRGRVGVETQYF